This entry features one T cell receptor beta chain sequence. The antigen remains unidentified. With 60 Vbeta and 13 Jbeta primers, the PCR was carried out. Profiled with immunoSEQ multiplex PCR; TCRdb holds only in-frame clones, not every one. Here the sample spans approximately 150,000 clones, roughly 66% being singletons. The source of the sample is a study of cytomegalovirus exposure and HLA in healthy donors. Donors had nominal health at sampling but likely had unrecorded immune exposures. The CDR3 has 16 residues. In germline, CDR1 is KGHSH, CDR2 LQKENI. The V gene lost 2 bases and the J gene lost 1 base, with 14 bases spanning the gap. General observations from the study: For most TCR sequences rarity was the rule, although some public TCRs occurred in many donors.

The receptor was isolated from a woman under 30 in good health and CMV-seronegative. Sample: PBMCs. The rearrangement uses TRBV18 and TRBJ1-2, with D perhaps TRBD1 (6 bases). The CDR3 sequence is CASSPTPGTYNYGYTF. The CDR3 coding sequence is TGTGCCAGCTCACCAACCCCCGGGACATATAACTATGGCTACACCTTC.